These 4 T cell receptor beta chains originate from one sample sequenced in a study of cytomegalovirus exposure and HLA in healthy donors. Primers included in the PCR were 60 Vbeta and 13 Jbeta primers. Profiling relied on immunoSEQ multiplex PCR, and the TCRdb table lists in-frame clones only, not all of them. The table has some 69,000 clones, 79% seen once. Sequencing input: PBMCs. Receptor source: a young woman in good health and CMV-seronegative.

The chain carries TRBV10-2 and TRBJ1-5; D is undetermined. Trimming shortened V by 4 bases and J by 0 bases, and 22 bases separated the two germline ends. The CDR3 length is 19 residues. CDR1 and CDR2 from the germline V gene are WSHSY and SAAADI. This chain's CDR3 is CASSGSPLARSYSNQPQHF. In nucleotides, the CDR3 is TGCGCCAGCAGTGGATCCCCCCTGGCCAGATCATATAGCAATCAGCCCCAGCATTTT.

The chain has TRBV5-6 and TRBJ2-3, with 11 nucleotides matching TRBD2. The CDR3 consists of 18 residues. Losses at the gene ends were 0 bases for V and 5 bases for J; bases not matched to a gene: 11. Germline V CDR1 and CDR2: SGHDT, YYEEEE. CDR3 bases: TGTGCCAGCAGCTTGGCCGTTTCTAGCGGGAGGCTCGGAGATACGCAGTATTTT. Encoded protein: CASSLAVSSGRLGDTQYF.

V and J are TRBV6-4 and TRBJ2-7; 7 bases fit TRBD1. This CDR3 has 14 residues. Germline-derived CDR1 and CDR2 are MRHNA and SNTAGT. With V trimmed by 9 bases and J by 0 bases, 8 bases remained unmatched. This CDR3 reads CASIGQVSSYEQYF. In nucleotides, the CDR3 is TGTGCCAGTATCGGACAGGTTAGCTCCTACGAGCAGTACTTC.

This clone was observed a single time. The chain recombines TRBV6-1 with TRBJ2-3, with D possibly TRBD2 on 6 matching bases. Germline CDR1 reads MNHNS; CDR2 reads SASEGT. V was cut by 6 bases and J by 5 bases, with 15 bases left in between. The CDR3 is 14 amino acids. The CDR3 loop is CASSESGLGDTQYF. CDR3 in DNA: TGTGCCAGCAGCGAGAGCGGGTTGGGAGATACGCAGTATTTT.